This T cell receptor (beta chain) was sequenced in a study of shared clonotypes between healthy human individuals. Study-level background: Used for every donor were three CD4 naive, three CD4 memory, two CD8 naive and one CD8 memory plate.

Clones were sequenced by immunoSEQ multiplex PCR, and TCRdb holds only the in-frame ones, with some missing. The sample has around 1.9 million clones; roughly 91% are singletons. Trimming removed 3 bases at V and 0 bases at J, with 10 bases between. In germline, CDR1 is KGHSH, CDR2 LQKENI. This CDR3 is built from 15 residues. CD45RO-negative, CCR7-selected cells formed the naive CD8 fraction, which excluded terminally differentiated effector memory CD45RA+ cells. The chain has TRBV18 and TRBJ2-3; D might be TRBD1 or TRBD2, each matching 5 bases. This clonotype was sampled from a man younger than 35 in good health. Some clones in this sample may be carry-over from other donors' samples. The sequenced material came from naive CD8+ T cells from PBMCs. The DNA for the CDR3 is TGTGCCAGCTCACCGGGGACCTCTAGCACAGATACGCAGTATTTT. Encoded protein: CASSPGTSSTDTQYF.